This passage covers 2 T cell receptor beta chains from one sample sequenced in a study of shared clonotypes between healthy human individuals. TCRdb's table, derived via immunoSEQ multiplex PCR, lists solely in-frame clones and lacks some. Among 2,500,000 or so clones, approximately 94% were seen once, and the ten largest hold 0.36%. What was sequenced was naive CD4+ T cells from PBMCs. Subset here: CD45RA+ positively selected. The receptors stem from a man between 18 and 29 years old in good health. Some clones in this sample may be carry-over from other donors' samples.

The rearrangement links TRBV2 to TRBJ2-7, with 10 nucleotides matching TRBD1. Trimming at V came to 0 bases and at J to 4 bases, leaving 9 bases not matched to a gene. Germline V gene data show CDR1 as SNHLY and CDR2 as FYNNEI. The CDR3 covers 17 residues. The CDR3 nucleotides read TGTGCCAGCAGTGAAGCGGTCCCGGGACAGGGGTTTTACGAGCAGTACTTC. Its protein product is CASSEAVPGQGFYEQYF.

The CDR3 DNA follows: TGTGCCAGCAGCGACTATAGACCCCTACGGGGAAACACCATATATTTT. It specifies CASSDYRPLRGNTIYF. This chain connects TRBV2 to TRBJ1-3; no reliable D call. The V gene's germline CDR1 is SNHLY and CDR2 FYNNEI. The CDR3 runs to 16 residues. V was shortened by 6 bases and J by 4 bases, with 19 bases between the two germline ends.